This T cell receptor beta chain comes out of a study of T cell repertoires in cytomegalovirus infection. Study context: Both a matching HLA type and CMV infection were indicated by public TCR beta signatures.

The CDR3 runs to 13 residues. V was clipped by 6 bases and J by 7 bases; unmatched bases: 9. Using its own MiXCR run on the reads, TCRdb lists one record per CDR3 protein. In the table there are about 770,000 distinct CDR3 sequences, almost 30% of which are singletons. A word on this clonotype: Its specificity is not known.

Findings and caveats of the study: HLA-C-restricted TCR beta clonotypes specific for CMV led the ex vivo response.

The rearrangement links TRBV12-3 or TRBV12-4 to TRBJ2-7; 7 positions match TRBD2. The receptor's source is a human donor in good health (CMV status not recorded). Some clones in this sample may be carry-over from other donors' samples. The material sequenced was cultured CD8+ T cells from PBMCs, taken from culture after CMV antigen stimulation. This CDR3 reads CASSPGPAGEQYV. CDR3 sequence (DNA): TGTGCCAGCAGCCCGGGCCCAGCGGGGGAGCAGTACGTC.